These 23 T cell receptor beta chains were all obtained from the same sample, sequenced in a study of blood T cell repertoires in COVID-19. Clones were sequenced by immunoSEQ multiplex PCR, and TCRdb holds only the in-frame ones, with some missing. Among 140,000 to 150,000 clones, approximately 90% were seen once, and the ten largest hold approximately 1.2%. Sequencing used PBMCs or T cells enriched from blood (not recorded which). These receptors were taken from a woman under 40 with acute COVID-19.

The chain is built from TRBV7-2 and TRBJ2-3, with 10 positions matching TRBD1. V shed 4 bases, J shed 0 bases, and the junction held 10 bases outside the gene matches. CDR1 and CDR2 (germline): SGHTA, FQGNSA. There are 18 residues in the CDR3. CDR3 protein: CASSSYPRTGGSTDTQYF. CDR3 bases: TGTGCCAGCAGCTCATACCCTCGGACAGGGGGGAGCACAGATACGCAGTATTTT.

A few counts support this clone. The chain employs TRBV7-9 and TRBJ2-7; possible D gene TRBD1, 6 bases. Trimming took off 4 bases at V and 4 bases at J, with 14 bases between the two ends. The germline gives CDR1 SEHNR, CDR2 FQNEAQ (reference sequence). The CDR3 totals 14 residues. CDR3 DNA sequence: TGTGCCAGCAGCTATACAACAGGGCCTTACGAGCAGTACTTC. Its protein product is CASSYTTGPYEQYF. Drawing the rest from reference TRBV7-9 and TRBJ2-7, the complete variable domain is DTGVSQNPRHKITKRGQNVTFRCDPISEHNRLYWYRQTLGQGPEFLTYFQNEAQLEKSRLLSDRFSAERPKGSFSTLEIQRTEQGDSAMYLCASSYTTGPYEQYFGPGTRLTVT.

This sequence joins TRBV24-1 and TRBJ2-5; 12 nucleotides line up with TRBD2. Germline V gene sequence: CDR1 KGHDR, CDR2 SFDVKD. CDR3 length: 17 amino acids. Trimming at V came to 1 base and at J to 4 bases, leaving 6 bases not matched to a gene. CDR3 nucleotides: TGTGCCACCAGTGATTTCGGACTAGCGGGGCACGGAGAGACCCAGTACTTC. This codes for CATSDFGLAGHGETQYF.

This chain uses TRBV12-3 or TRBV12-4 with TRBJ1-1, with D possibly being TRBD1 (6 bases). V lost 1 base, J lost 11 bases, and 14 bases lay in between. This CDR3 has 13 amino acids. In nucleotides, the CDR3 is TGTGCCAGCAGTTTAGAGCAGGGGCTCTACGCTTTCTTT. Its protein is CASSLEQGLYAFF.

The gene calls are TRBV28 and TRBJ2-1; TRBD2 matches at 11 bases. J gave up 3 bases and V 5 bases, and 3 bases lay outside the gene matches. The CDR3 is 15 amino acids. Germline CDR1 reads MDHEN; CDR2 reads SYDVKM. The CDR3: CASSASGRFYNEQFF. The CDR3 coding sequence is TGTGCCAGCAGTGCTAGCGGGAGGTTCTACAATGAGCAGTTCTTC.

This clone was found a few times. The chain has TRBV28 and TRBJ1-3; tentatively, D is TRBD1 (5 bases). Germline CDR1 and CDR2: MDHEN and SYDVKM. The CDR3 sequence is 15 residues long. Trimming stripped 7 bases from V and 3 bases from J, with 16 bases between. This chain's CDR3 is CASKTGGGGGNTIYF. The DNA for the CDR3 is TGTGCCAGCAAAACAGGAGGCGGGGGTGGAAACACCATATATTTT. Filled out from reference TRBV28 and TRBJ1-3, the complete variable domain reads DVKVTQSSRYLVKRTGEKVFLECVQDMDHENMFWYRQDPGLGLRLIYFSYDVKMKEKGDIPEGYSVSREKKERFSLILESASTNQTSMYLCASKTGGGGGNTIYFGEGSWLTVV.

This clone was recorded only once. CDR3 DNA: TGCGCCAGCAGCTTGGAACAGACGAATTCACCCCTCCACTTT. Protein: CASSLEQTNSPLHF. The chain recombines TRBV5-1 with TRBJ1-6, with no clear D. Trimming left V 0 bases short and J 7 bases short, with 8 bases between. Germline V gene data show CDR1 as SGHRS and CDR2 as YFSETQ. The CDR3 sequence is 14 residues long.

The rearrangement links TRBV19 to TRBJ1-2, with TRBD1 identical over 9 bases. The trim removed 6 bases at V and 3 bases at J, leaving 5 bases unmatched. The length of the CDR3 is 14 residues. CDR1 and CDR2 from the germline V gene are LNHDA and SQIVND (reference sequence). The CDR3 loop is CASRQTGGDYGYTF. The CDR3 DNA sequence: TGTGCCAGTAGGCAAACAGGGGGCGACTATGGCTACACCTTC.

The chain links TRBV7-3 to TRBJ2-1, with no clear D. There are 10 residues in the CDR3. Germline V gene data show CDR1 as SGHTA and CDR2 as FQGTGA. Trimming took 1 base from V and 12 from J, leaving 4 bases between them. CDR3 coding DNA: TGTGCCAGCAGCTTAATTCGGCAGTTCTTC. Amino acids: CASSLIRQFF.

The rearrangement joins TRBV6-2 or TRBV6-3 to TRBJ2-7; TRBD1 might be the D (6 bases). The germline gives CDR1 MNHEY, CDR2 SVGEGT. V was clipped by 0 bases and J by 2 bases, with 14 bases between them. The CDR3 has 16 residues. In nucleotides, the CDR3 is TGTGCCAGCAGTTACTCTGACAGGCAACCAACCTACGAGCAGTACTTC. Translating gives CASSYSDRQPTYEQYF.

The gene calls are TRBV7-2 and TRBJ1-2, with D perhaps matching TRBD1 (5 bases). The V end was cut by 3 bases, the J end by 4 bases, with 9 bases between. This CDR3 contains 13 residues. The germline V gene encodes CDR1 SGHTA and CDR2 FQGNSA. The CDR3 is CASSFDSGYGYTF. The CDR3 DNA follows: TGTGCCAGCAGCTTTGACAGTGGCTATGGCTACACCTTC.

The chain links TRBV9 to TRBJ2-2; 14 nucleotides line up with TRBD2. With V trimmed by 4 bases and J by 4 bases, 12 bases remained unmatched. This CDR3 has 19 residues. Germline loops: CDR1 SGDLS, CDR2 YYNGEE. The CDR3 spells CASSLGTSGSFRGTGELFF. CDR3 sequence (DNA): TGTGCCAGCAGCCTCGGGACTAGCGGGAGCTTCCGAGGCACCGGGGAGCTGTTTTTT.

The V gene is TRBV24-1, the J gene TRBJ2-3; 14 bases fit TRBD2. The germline CDR1 and CDR2 sequences are KGHDR and SFDVKD. The CDR3 is 18 residues long. J was trimmed by 2 bases and V by 0 bases; bases with no gene match: 3. The CDR3 nucleotides read TGTGCCACCAGTGATTTGGGGACTAGCGGGAGCCCCACAGATACGCAGTATTTT. It codes for CATSDLGTSGSPTDTQYF.

This clone appeared once. This sequence joins TRBV11-2 and TRBJ2-7, with 10 bases lining up with TRBD2. V was pared by 5 bases and J by 4 bases, with 14 bases of the junction left unmatched. This CDR3 has 17 amino acids. The V gene's germline CDR1 is SGHAT and CDR2 FQNNGV. The CDR3: CASSRLGASGSSYEQYF. In nucleotides, the CDR3 is TGTGCCAGCAGCCGATTGGGCGCTAGCGGGAGTTCATACGAGCAGTACTTC.

The genes are TRBV2 and TRBJ1-1; D is possibly TRBD1 (5 bases). Germline V gene lookup returns CDR1 SNHLY and CDR2 FYNNEI. Trimming shortened V by 8 bases and J by 6 bases, and 34 bases separated the two germline ends. The CDR3 loop spans 19 amino acids. CDR3 coding DNA: TGTGCCAGCGGGATCCTCGACGGGGGTAAGGGCGGGGTGGTGGCTGAAGCTTTCTTT. It translates to CASGILDGGKGGVVAEAFF.

CDR3 loop: CASSQVGLVEGTQYF. DNA of the CDR3: TGTGCCAGCAGCCAAGTTGGACTGGTGGAGGGGACCCAGTACTTC. The V call is TRBV3-1 (or the pseudogene TRBV3-2), the J call TRBJ2-5, with D perhaps TRBD2 (6 bases). Trimming took 1 base from V and 7 from J, leaving 16 bases between them. Looked up from germline, CDR1 is LGHDT and CDR2 is YNNKEL (reference sequence). The CDR3 has 15 residues.

In DNA form, the CDR3 reads TGTGCCAGCAGCTTGCGAACCCGGGATTCACCCCTCCACTTT. Translation: CASSLRTRDSPLHF. The chain combines TRBV5-6 with TRBJ1-6, with D unclear. Germline V CDR1 and CDR2: SGHDT, YYEEEE. Trimming cost V 1 base and J 8 bases, with 10 bases left between them. The CDR3 has 14 amino acids.

The chain has TRBV15 and TRBJ1-5; D call uncertain. In germline, CDR1 is LNHNV, CDR2 YYDKDF (reference sequence). CDR3 length equals 17 residues. Trimming cost V 1 base and J 4 bases, with 17 bases left between them. CDR3 DNA sequence: TGTGCCACCAGCAGAGTCCCATTATGGGCGGGGAATCAGCCCCAGCATTTT. It yields the protein CATSRVPLWAGNQPQHF.

Regarding this clone: Germline is not matched at one junction end, which may reflect a read error. The V gene is TRBV7-7, the J gene TRBJ2-4; 8 bases map to TRBD1. The CDR3 is made up of 17 amino acids. CDR1 and CDR2 from the germline V gene are SSHAT and FNYEAQ (reference sequence). The CDR3 region is CASSAGQVPLAKNIQYF. As DNA, the CDR3 is TGTGCTAGCAGCGCGGGACAGGTGCCGTTAGCCAAAAACATTCAGTACTTC.

The chain employs TRBV19 and TRBJ2-3; a possible D gene is TRBD1 (5 bases). CDR1 and CDR2 (germline): LNHDA, SQIVND (reference sequence). V gave up 8 bases and J gave up 2 bases, with 14 bases separating them. The CDR3 spans 14 residues. The CDR3 sequence is CASSAGPFTDTQYF. The CDR3 bases are TGTGCCAGTTCGGCAGGGCCTTTCACAGATACGCAGTATTTT.

The rearrangement links TRBV6-2 or TRBV6-3 to TRBJ2-5; 8 bases are a match to TRBD2. J gave up 3 bases and V 0 bases, and 3 bases lay outside the gene matches. The length of the CDR3 is 15 residues. Looked up from germline, CDR1 is MNHEY and CDR2 is SVGEGT. The CDR3, as DNA: TGTGCCAGCAGTTACTCTACTAGCGGAGAAGAGACCCAGTACTTC. This codes for CASSYSTSGEETQYF.

The rearrangement uses TRBV6-1 and TRBJ1-6; no clear D gene. Trimming removed 2 bases at V and 7 bases at J, with 15 bases between. The CDR3 runs to 16 residues. Germline CDR1 is MNHNS and CDR2 is SASEGT. The CDR3 coding sequence is TGTGCCAGCAGTGAAAGCCTTGGTGGAGGGAATTCACCCCTCCACTTT. Translation gives CASSESLGGGNSPLHF.

The V and J genes are TRBV28 and TRBJ2-5; TRBD2 matches at 8 bases. V shed 2 bases and J 2 bases; nucleotides not matched to a gene: 16. Germline CDR1 is MDHEN and CDR2 is SYDVKM. This CDR3 is built from 19 residues. CDR3 loop: CASSLAAASGSLGQETQYF. The CDR3 nucleotides read TGTGCCAGCAGTTTAGCCGCGGCTAGCGGGTCCTTGGGACAAGAGACCCAGTACTTC.